Each of the 27 T cell receptor beta chains below was sequenced from the same sample in a study of shared clonotypes between healthy human individuals. Profiling relied on immunoSEQ multiplex PCR, and the TCRdb table lists in-frame clones only, not all of them. The sample consists of about 1.1 million clones, roughly 77% of them appearing once. The sample comprised memory CD4+ T cells from PBMCs. This sample's subset: CD45RA-negative fraction. The source is a man between 18 and 29 years old in good health. Some clones in this sample may be carry-over from other donors' samples.

This sequence joins TRBV25-1 and TRBJ2-5, with TRBD2 as a possible D gene (5 bases). Matching the DNA end better, TRBJ2-7 makes the J call doubtful. The CDR3 covers 14 residues. Germline assignment: CDR1 MGHDK and CDR2 SYGVNS. The CDR3 loop is CASSRGKDSYEQYF. The CDR3 bases are TGTGCCAGCAGCCGGGGTAAAGACTCCTACGAGCAGTACTTC.

The gene calls are TRBV28 and TRBJ1-3; D gene ambiguous. From germline, CDR1 is MDHEN and CDR2 SYDVKM. Trimming removed 6 bases at V and 1 base at J, with 13 bases between. CDR3 length: 15 residues. The CDR3 sequence: CASRTPGQSGNTIYF. The CDR3 nucleotides are TGTGCCAGCAGGACTCCCGGTCAATCTGGAAACACCATATATTTT. Drawing the rest from reference TRBV28 and TRBJ1-3, the complete variable domain is DVKVTQSSRYLVKRTGEKVFLECVQDMDHENMFWYRQDPGLGLRLIYFSYDVKMKEKGDIPEGYSVSREKKERFSLILESASTNQTSMYLCASRTPGQSGNTIYFGEGSWLTVV.

The chain couples TRBV7-2 to TRBJ2-3, with TRBD2 matching 12 bases. V lost 3 bases to trimming and J lost 5 bases; unmatched junction nucleotides: 9. The CDR3 has 17 amino acids. In germline, CDR1 is SGHTA, CDR2 FQGNSA. CDR3 sequence: CASSFQTSGSFEDTQYF. The CDR3 nucleotides read TGTGCCAGCAGCTTCCAGACTAGCGGGAGCTTTGAAGATACGCAGTATTTT. The complete variable domain, with remaining parts taken from reference TRBV7-2 and TRBJ2-3, reads GAGVSQSPSNKVTEKGKDVELRCDPISGHTALYWYRQSLGQGLEFLIYFQGNSAPDKSGLPSDRFSAERTGGSVSTLTIQRTQQEDSAVYLCASSFQTSGSFEDTQYFGPGTRLTVL.

The rearrangement joins TRBV5-4 to TRBJ2-5; D gene ambiguous. V was cut by 4 bases and J by 0 bases, with 7 bases left in between. Germline V gene sequence: CDR1 SGHNT, CDR2 YYREEE (reference sequence). There are 13 residues in the CDR3. CDR3 amino acids: CASSQVNQETQYF. The CDR3 DNA reads TGTGCCAGCAGCCAGGTCAACCAAGAGACCCAGTACTTC.

The genes are TRBV5-1 and TRBJ2-5; the D gene is possibly TRBD1 (5 bases). V was trimmed by 5 bases and J by 1 base, leaving 9 bases between them. Looked up from germline, CDR1 is SGHRS and CDR2 is YFSETQ. The CDR3 has 13 residues. The CDR3 bases are TGCGCCAGCAGTAACAGGCTCCAAGAGACCCAGTACTTC. Its protein is CASSNRLQETQYF.

The J gene is TRBJ1-6, the V gene TRBV25-1; D might be TRBD1 (5 bases). The CDR3 totals 14 residues. In germline, CDR1 is MGHDK, CDR2 SYGVNS. The ends were cut back, 2 bases at V and 8 bases at J, with 10 bases in the middle. CDR3 coding DNA: TGTGCCAGCAGTGAAGGGGCTCCTTATTCACCCCTCCACTTT. Translation: CASSEGAPYSPLHF.

The chain links TRBV29-1 to TRBJ2-7; perhaps TRBD1 as D (5 bases). Deletions cut 5 bases from V and 2 bases from J, with 16 bases between. The CDR3 runs 14 residues. Per the germline V gene, CDR1 is SQVTM and CDR2 is ANQGSEA. The CDR3: CSVLEPDTAYEQYF. The CDR3 coding sequence is TGCAGCGTTCTTGAACCGGACACAGCCTACGAGCAGTACTTC.

The V call is TRBV30, the J call TRBJ2-1, with TRBD2 identical over 8 bases. Germline loops: CDR1 GTSNPN, CDR2 SVGIG (reference sequence). CDR3 size: 16 residues. J was trimmed by 8 bases and V by 2 bases; bases with no gene match: 14. CDR3 sequence reads: CAWSFHGGGLSHEQFF. CDR3 nucleotide sequence: TGTGCCTGGAGTTTCCACGGGGGGGGGTTATCCCATGAGCAGTTCTTC.

The chain links TRBV12-5 to TRBJ2-5; D gene unclear. The length of the CDR3 is 13 residues. The V gene lost 6 bases and the J gene lost 3 bases, with 11 bases spanning the gap. The germline CDR1 and CDR2 sequences are LGHNT and FRNRAP. The CDR3 reads CASGRVNEETQYF. For the CDR3, the DNA is TGTGCTAGTGGCCGCGTGAATGAAGAGACCCAGTACTTC.

This clone was found once. This chain links TRBV6-5 with TRBJ2-5, with a possible D match to TRBD2 (6 bases). This CDR3 comprises 14 residues. The V gene lost 2 bases and the J gene lost 2 bases, with 9 bases spanning the gap. CDR1 and CDR2 (germline): MNHEY, SVGAGI. The CDR3: CASSYQEGQETQYF. CDR3 nucleotide sequence: TGTGCCAGCAGTTACCAGGAGGGTCAAGAGACCCAGTACTTC.

The chain links TRBV9 to TRBJ2-3; 11 nucleotides match TRBD1. This CDR3 is 18 amino acids long. CDR1 is SGDLS, CDR2 YYNGEE, per germline. Trimming cost V 0 bases and J 0 bases; bases outside gene matches: 6. The CDR3 DNA follows: TGTGCCAGCAGCGTAGCGGGGACAGGGGGGGCCAGCACAGATACGCAGTATTTT. Residues: CASSVAGTGGASTDTQYF.

This clone occurred a few times. This chain joins TRBV4-2 and TRBJ2-7; TRBD2 matches at 7 bases. The CDR3 sequence is 14 residues long. The germline gives CDR1 LGHNA, CDR2 YNFKEQ. Losses at the gene ends were 1 base for V and 3 bases for J; bases not matched to a gene: 3. The CDR3 sequence is CASSQGGGLYEQYF. The CDR3 nucleotides are TGTGCCAGCAGCCAAGGGGGAGGGCTCTACGAGCAGTACTTC.

About this clone itself: At one of its ends the junction is not consistent with the germline gene, which may arise from a read error. The CDR3 coding sequence is TGTGTCAGCAGCGGACAGCAGAACACTGAAGCTTTCTTT. Protein sequence: CVSSGQQNTEAFF. The V and J genes are TRBV11-3 and TRBJ1-1; tentatively, D is TRBD1 (6 bases). The germline gives CDR1 SGHNT, CDR2 YENEEA. The CDR3 spans 13 residues.

The chain joins TRBV19 to TRBJ1-1; possible D gene TRBD1, 5 bases. V dropped 6 bases and J dropped 5 bases, with 16 bases sitting between them. The CDR3 is 14 residues long. Germline assignment: CDR1 LNHDA and CDR2 SQIVND (reference sequence). The CDR3 nucleotides are TGTGCCAGTAGGTTGGACAACTCAAGAACTGAAGCTTTCTTT. It codes for CASRLDNSRTEAFF.

Ten or more counts support this clone. The chain employs TRBV28 and TRBJ2-1; the match to TRBD2 covers 7 bases. CDR1 and CDR2 (germline): MDHEN, SYDVKM. Unmatched junction bases numbered 0, after V lost 2 bases and J lost 2 bases. The CDR3 has 14 residues. CDR3 in amino acids: CASSLAGAYNEQFF. CDR3 in DNA: TGTGCCAGCAGTTTAGCGGGAGCCTACAATGAGCAGTTCTTC.

About this clone: This CDR3 is also generated by other DNA sequences in the sample. The chain has TRBV20-1 and TRBJ2-2; D gene uncertain. The CDR3 length is 11 residues. V lost 3 bases, J lost 4 bases, and 3 bases lay in between. Germline CDR1 reads DFQATT; CDR2 reads SNEGSKA (reference sequence). DNA for the CDR3: TGCAGTGCTAGCGTCACCGGGGAGCTGTTTTTT. It translates to CSASVTGELFF.

The rearrangement joins TRBV27 to TRBJ2-7; 10 bases match TRBD1. Germline V gives CDR1 MNHEY, CDR2 SMNVEV (reference sequence). The V gene end was trimmed by 4 bases and the J gene end by 4 bases; junction bases not matched to a gene: 7. This CDR3 is 15 amino acids long. The CDR3 here is CASSWGTGEVYEQYF. For the CDR3, the DNA is TGTGCCAGCAGTTGGGGGACAGGGGAGGTTTACGAGCAGTACTTC.

The chain is built from TRBV7-8 and TRBJ1-4; unclear D gene. V lost 5 bases, J lost 2 bases, and 18 bases lay in between. The germline CDR1 and CDR2 sequences are SGHVS and FQNEAQ. This CDR3 is 17 amino acids long. This CDR3 is CASSARPLRRTNEKLFF. The CDR3 DNA reads as TGTGCCAGCAGCGCCCGTCCTTTGAGGAGGACTAATGAAAAACTGTTTTTT.

Comments on this clone: Sequence at one end of the junction differs from germline and may be a read error. This chain joins TRBV29-1 and TRBJ1-1; D not resolved. From germline, CDR1 is SQVTM and CDR2 ANQGSEA. There are 8 residues in the CDR3. CDR3 sequence: CSVDQEHF. Here the CDR3 DNA reads TGCAGCGTTGATCAGGAACACTTT.

The rearrangement joins TRBV7-9 to TRBJ1-2; D uncertain. This CDR3 has 15 residues. Trimming shortened V by 5 bases and J by 0 bases, and 13 bases separated the two germline ends. Germline V gene lookup returns CDR1 SEHNR and CDR2 FQNEAQ (reference sequence). CDR3 amino acids: CASSQPGVSNYGYTF. In DNA, the CDR3 is TGTGCCAGCAGCCAGCCCGGAGTTTCTAACTATGGCTACACCTTC.

This clone was seen a handful of times. The chain is built from TRBV5-4 and TRBJ2-5; a possible D gene is TRBD2 (6 bases). Trimming cost V 4 bases and J 0 bases, with 16 bases left between them. The CDR3 runs 16 residues. Looked up from germline, CDR1 is SGHNT and CDR2 is YYREEE (reference sequence). The CDR3 nucleotides read TGTGCCAGCAGCCAGTTCAGCGGAGGGTACCAAGAGACCCAGTACTTC. Encoded protein: CASSQFSGGYQETQYF.

CDR3 in amino acids: CASRVRAGNTGELFF. The CDR3 coding sequence is TGTGCCAGCAGAGTAAGGGCAGGCAACACCGGGGAGCTGTTTTTT. This chain links TRBV6-6 with TRBJ2-2, with D uncertain. Trimming took off 6 bases at V and 2 bases at J, with 13 bases between the two ends. CDR1 and CDR2 from the germline V gene are MNHNY and SVGAGI (reference sequence). The CDR3 runs to 15 residues.

This clone was counted only a few times. Other nucleotide sequences from this sample produce the same CDR3. V and J are TRBV5-4 and TRBJ1-5; tentative D call: TRBD1 (5 bases). V dropped 1 base and J dropped 2 bases, with 7 bases sitting between them. The CDR3 length is 14 residues. Per germline, CDR1 SGHNT and CDR2 YYREEE (reference sequence). In nucleotides, the CDR3 is TGTGCCAGCAGCTTGAGAGGGGGCAATCAGCCCCAGCATTTT. It codes for CASSLRGGNQPQHF.

In this sample, this clone turned up a few times. This sequence joins TRBV7-7 and TRBJ1-3, with a tentative D call TRBD1 (6 bases). This CDR3 is 15 amino acids long. V was cut by 5 bases and J by 0 bases, with 11 bases left in between. Germline V lookup: CDR1 SSHAT, CDR2 FNYEAQ (reference sequence). CDR3 sequence reads: CASSVGTNSGNTIYF. In DNA, the CDR3 is TGTGCCAGCAGCGTAGGGACAAACTCTGGAAACACCATATATTTT.

The V and J genes are TRBV27 and TRBJ1-2; TRBD1 might be the D (6 bases). CDR3 length equals 14 residues. Germline V CDR1 and CDR2: MNHEY, SMNVEV (reference sequence). V was cut by 6 bases and J by 6 bases, with 17 bases left in between. The CDR3 coding sequence is TGTGCCAGCAGGGGGGCAGGGTCTAGCCATGGCTACACCTTC. This encodes CASRGAGSSHGYTF.

This clone has only a few counts. The chain carries TRBV5-8 and TRBJ2-7; D gene unclear. This CDR3 region has 13 residues. V was shortened by 5 bases and J by 6 bases, with 15 bases between the two germline ends. CDR1 and CDR2 (germline): SGHTS, YDEGEE. This CDR3 reads CASRYQEWAEQYF. In nucleotides, the CDR3 is TGTGCCAGCAGGTATCAGGAGTGGGCCGAGCAGTACTTC.

This CDR3 reads CASSLLAASTDTQYF. CDR3 nucleotides: TGTGCCAGCAGCTTACTAGCGGCTAGCACAGATACGCAGTATTTT. V usage is TRBV7-2 and J usage is TRBJ2-3, with 7 bases identical to TRBD2. After removal of 2 bases from V and 0 bases from J, the junction contained 2 bases not matched to a gene. The CDR3 consists of 15 residues. Germline V gives CDR1 SGHTA, CDR2 FQGNSA.